The 19 T cell receptor beta chains below all came from one sample that was sequenced in a study of blood T cell repertoires in COVID-19. Clones were read by immunoSEQ multiplex PCR, and TCRdb kept only the in-frame ones, dropping some. The sample lists a few hundred thousand clones; less than 90% were seen once. The specimen was peripheral blood. The receptors come from a man aged 35-49 years with active or convalescent COVID-19.

In regard to this clone: Other DNA sequences within the sample encode an identical CDR3. The V and J genes are TRBV28 and TRBJ1-5; no clear D gene. This CDR3 comprises 14 residues. Germline V gene data show CDR1 as MDHEN and CDR2 as SYDVKM. V lost 3 bases and J lost 6, with 12 bases in between. CDR3 in amino acids: CASSFRRGGQPQHF. Here the CDR3 DNA reads TGTGCCAGCAGTTTCCGTCGGGGAGGTCAGCCCCAGCATTTT.

V gene TRBV28 combines with J gene TRBJ1-1; D remains ambiguous. V gave up 6 bases and J gave up 0 bases, with 8 bases separating them. CDR1 MDHEN and CDR2 SYDVKM come from the germline V gene. The CDR3 sequence is 13 residues long. The CDR3 DNA is TGTGCCAGCAGGGTAAACTTGAACACTGAAGCTTTCTTT. Translating gives CASRVNLNTEAFF.

This chain uses TRBV11-2 with TRBJ2-1; 11 bases match TRBD2. Per the germline V gene, CDR1 is SGHAT and CDR2 is FQNNGV. CDR3 length: 16 residues. With V trimmed by 4 bases and J by 8 bases, 10 bases remained unmatched. The CDR3 loop reads CASSYRIAGGQDEQFF. CDR3 nucleotide sequence: TGTGCCAGCAGCTACCGGATAGCGGGGGGGCAGGATGAGCAGTTCTTC.

CDR3 in amino acids: CASSLVAGGGNTIYF. CDR3 in DNA: TGTGCCAGCAGCTTAGTGGCAGGGGGTGGAAACACCATATATTTT. J is TRBJ1-3 and V is TRBV7-6, with 7 nucleotides matching TRBD1. V dropped 1 base and J dropped 3; count of bases not matched to a gene: 3. CDR3 size: 15 residues. Per the germline V gene, CDR1 is SGHVS and CDR2 is FNYEAQ. Based on the CDR3 plus reference TRBV7-6 and TRBJ1-3, the full variable domain is GAGVSQSPRYKVTKRGQDVALRCDPISGHVSLYWYRQALGQGPEFLTYFNYEAQQDKSGLPNDRFSAERPEGSISTLTIQRTEQRDSAMYRCASSLVAGGGNTIYFGEGSWLTVV.

The chain employs TRBV27 and TRBJ1-5, with D possibly TRBD1 on 5 matching bases. The germline V gene encodes CDR1 MNHEY and CDR2 SMNVEV (reference sequence). The CDR3 runs 14 residues. The V end lost 1 base, the J end lost 7 bases, and 11 bases lay between the germline ends. CDR3 residues: CASSLLGGGQPQHF. The CDR3 nucleotides read TGTGCCAGCAGTTTATTGGGGGGTGGCCAGCCCCAGCATTTT.

The rearrangement uses TRBV5-5 and TRBJ2-7, with TRBD2 matching over 8 bases. V lost 4 bases to trimming and J lost 3 bases; unmatched junction nucleotides: 6. Germline CDR1 is SGHKS and CDR2 is YYEKEE (reference sequence). The CDR3 contains 14 residues. The CDR3 DNA follows: TGTGCCAGCAGCGCCACTAGCGGAGTCTACGAGCAGTACTTC. Amino acids: CASSATSGVYEQYF.

The gene calls are TRBV28 and TRBJ1-4, with D possibly TRBD1 on 5 matching bases. Trimming pared 5 bases from V and 0 bases from J, leaving 7 bases between. The CDR3 sequence is 14 residues long. CDR1 and CDR2 (germline): MDHEN, SYDVKM. CDR3 sequence reads: CASSVDTTNEKLFF. In nucleotides, the CDR3 is TGTGCCAGCAGTGTGGACACAACTAATGAAAAACTGTTTTTT.

The chain has TRBV27 and TRBJ1-5; possible D gene TRBD1, 5 bases. The V end was cut by 1 base, the J end by 11 bases, with 12 bases between. The CDR3 has 13 amino acids. Germline lookup yields CDR1 MNHEY and CDR2 SMNVEV (reference sequence). Here the CDR3 DNA reads TGTGCCAGCAGTTTATTCAGGGCAGGGTCCCAGCATTTT. This sequence encodes CASSLFRAGSQHF.

The chain joins TRBV24-1 to TRBJ1-4; 7 positions match TRBD1. V shed 4 bases and J 5 bases; nucleotides not matched to a gene: 6. From germline, CDR1 is KGHDR and CDR2 SFDVKD. This CDR3 spans 15 amino acids. The CDR3 loop is CATSDRQGPNEKLFF. For the CDR3, the DNA is TGTGCCACCAGTGACCGACAGGGTCCCAATGAAAAACTGTTTTTT.

This chain links TRBV19 with TRBJ1-1; 10 bases agree with TRBD1. This CDR3 comprises 16 residues. The ends lost 6 bases at V and 1 base at J; junction bases unmatched: 8. In germline, CDR1 is LNHDA, CDR2 SQIVND (reference sequence). In nucleotides, the CDR3 is TGTGCCAGTAGCCCTGACAGGGGGCATTCGAACACTGAAGCTTTCTTT. Protein sequence: CASSPDRGHSNTEAFF.

J is TRBJ2-7 and V is TRBV4-1, with D possibly being TRBD1 (5 bases). The CDR3 runs 15 residues. Germline V gene data show CDR1 as MGHRA and CDR2 as YSYEKL. V lost 0 bases and J 4 bases, leaving 13 bases between the germline ends. The CDR3: CASSQEEWGPYEQYF. Here the CDR3 DNA reads TGCGCCAGCAGCCAAGAGGAGTGGGGCCCTTACGAGCAGTACTTC.

This chain uses TRBV27 with TRBJ1-1, with TRBD1 identical over 11 bases. After removal of 1 base from V and 3 bases from J, the junction contained 7 bases not matched to a gene. The CDR3 length is 17 residues. Germline-derived CDR1 and CDR2 are MNHEY and SMNVEV (reference sequence). CDR3 nucleotides: TGTGCCAGCAGTTTATTGTTAGGACAGGGGGCGCACACTGAAGCTTTCTTT. This sequence encodes CASSLLLGQGAHTEAFF.

This chain's CDR3 is CASSERRQGGSNTEAFF. CDR3 coding DNA: TGCGCCAGCAGTGAGAGAAGGCAGGGGGGATCGAACACTGAAGCTTTCTTT. V gene TRBV10-1 combines with J gene TRBJ1-1, with 7 bases fitting TRBD1. The ends lost 2 bases at V and 1 base at J; junction bases unmatched: 10. Germline V gives CDR1 WNHNN, CDR2 SYGVQD (reference sequence). The CDR3 has 17 amino acids.

The gene calls are TRBV12-3 or TRBV12-4 and TRBJ1-5, with no clear D. Trimming took off 2 bases at V and 5 bases at J, with 7 bases between the two ends. The CDR3 has 13 residues. This CDR3 is CASSLFGDQPQHF. The CDR3 DNA sequence: TGTGCCAGCAGTTTATTCGGGGATCAGCCCCAGCATTTT.

J is TRBJ1-5 and V is TRBV19; 9 bases fit TRBD1. CDR1 LNHDA and CDR2 SQIVND come from the germline V gene (reference sequence). CDR3 size: 15 residues. V shed 5 bases and J 0 bases; nucleotides not matched to a gene: 2. The CDR3 coding sequence is TGTGCCAGTAGTCGGGACAGGGCTAGCAATCAGCCCCAGCATTTT. Translated, it gives CASSRDRASNQPQHF.

The V call is TRBV5-4, the J call TRBJ1-1; D not certain. The CDR3 runs to 14 residues. V lost 0 bases to trimming and J lost 6 bases, with 12 bases between them. Per germline, CDR1 SGHNT and CDR2 YYREEE (reference sequence). CDR3 coding DNA: TGTGCCAGCAGCTTGGTCTTGGGAGTCGCTGAAGCTTTCTTT. This codes for CASSLVLGVAEAFF. Drawing the rest from reference TRBV5-4 and TRBJ1-1, the complete variable domain is ETGVTQSPTHLIKTRGQQVTLRCSSQSGHNTVSWYQQALGQGPQFIFQYYREEENGRGNFPPRFSGLQFPNYSSELNVNALELDDSALYLCASSLVLGVAEAFFGQGTRLTVV.

This rearrangement joins TRBV27 to TRBJ1-2; D is possibly TRBD1 (5 bases). Germline V gene lookup returns CDR1 MNHEY and CDR2 SMNVEV (reference sequence). V was cut by 3 bases and J by 4 bases, with 12 bases left in between. The CDR3 loop spans 14 amino acids. CDR3 nucleotide sequence: TGTGCCAGCAGTTTCGTCCAAGGGGCCTATGGCTACACCTTC. Its translation is CASSFVQGAYGYTF.

The chain recombines TRBV2 with TRBJ1-2; 7 bases fit TRBD1. Germline CDR1 is SNHLY and CDR2 is FYNNEI. This CDR3 spans 17 amino acids. Trimming took 0 bases from V and 2 from J; bases not matched to a gene: 9. The CDR3 spells CASSEALRGRGNYGYTF. In nucleotides, the CDR3 is TGTGCCAGCAGTGAAGCGCTAAGGGGGCGAGGAAACTATGGCTACACCTTC. Full variable domain (remainder filled in from reference TRBV2 and TRBJ1-2): EPEVTQTPSHQVTQMGQEVILRCVPISNHLYFYWYRQILGQKVEFLVSFYNNEISEKSEIFDDQFSVERPDGSNFTLKIRSTKLEDSAMYFCASSEALRGRGNYGYTFGSGTRLTVV.

The chain combines TRBV27 with TRBJ1-5, with D possibly TRBD1 on 6 matching bases. This CDR3 is 14 amino acids long. Germline V lookup: CDR1 MNHEY, CDR2 SMNVEV (reference sequence). Trimming took 4 bases from V and 4 from J, leaving 11 bases between them. DNA for the CDR3: TGTGCCAGCAGTTCAGGGAGGGGGAATCAGCCCCAGCATTTT. Translated, it gives CASSSGRGNQPQHF.